This T cell receptor beta chain was identified in a study of blood T cell repertoires in COVID-19. The wider study: The origin of the acute and convalescent COVID-19 samples was the United States, Italy and Spain. The analysed material was cDNA or gDNA that came from T cells, B-cell-depleted T cells, or PBMCs.

Germline assignment: CDR1 SEHNR and CDR2 FQNEAQ (reference sequence). The ends were cut back, 1 base at V and 4 bases at J, with 13 bases in the middle. This CDR3 region has 15 residues. Original processing notes: Scientists estimated how many nucleated cells there were by amplifying reference gene primers. The repertoire was sequenced with immunoSEQ multiplex PCR; TCRdb's copy has only in-frame clones and lacks some. The V and J calls and clone size are taken from that table; D and trimming were inferred from the DNA. The sample has 260,000 or so clones; over 75% are singletons. The chain employs TRBV7-9 and TRBJ1-2, with a tentative D call TRBD1 (5 bases). The receptor comes from a human donor in a cohort sampled during active COVID-19. Sample: peripheral blood. The CDR3 coding sequence is TGTGCCAGCAGCTTAGAAGGGGTGAAGGGCTATGGCTACACCTTC. Its protein product is CASSLEGVKGYGYTF.